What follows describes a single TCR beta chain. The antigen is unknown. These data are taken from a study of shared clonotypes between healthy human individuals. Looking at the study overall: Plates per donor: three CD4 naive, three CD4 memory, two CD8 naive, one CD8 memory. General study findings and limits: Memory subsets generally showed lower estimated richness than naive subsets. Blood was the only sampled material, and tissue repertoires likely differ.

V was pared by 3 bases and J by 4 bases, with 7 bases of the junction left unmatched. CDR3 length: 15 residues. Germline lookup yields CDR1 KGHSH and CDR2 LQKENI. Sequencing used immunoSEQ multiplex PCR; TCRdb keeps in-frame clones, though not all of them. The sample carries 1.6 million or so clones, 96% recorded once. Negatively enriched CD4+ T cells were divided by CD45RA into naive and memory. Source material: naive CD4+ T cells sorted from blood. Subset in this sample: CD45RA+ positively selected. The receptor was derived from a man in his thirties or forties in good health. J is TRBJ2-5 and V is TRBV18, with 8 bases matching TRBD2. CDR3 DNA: TGTGCCAGCTCACCTAGCGGGAAGGGTCGAGAGACCCAGTACTTC. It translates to CASSPSGKGRETQYF.